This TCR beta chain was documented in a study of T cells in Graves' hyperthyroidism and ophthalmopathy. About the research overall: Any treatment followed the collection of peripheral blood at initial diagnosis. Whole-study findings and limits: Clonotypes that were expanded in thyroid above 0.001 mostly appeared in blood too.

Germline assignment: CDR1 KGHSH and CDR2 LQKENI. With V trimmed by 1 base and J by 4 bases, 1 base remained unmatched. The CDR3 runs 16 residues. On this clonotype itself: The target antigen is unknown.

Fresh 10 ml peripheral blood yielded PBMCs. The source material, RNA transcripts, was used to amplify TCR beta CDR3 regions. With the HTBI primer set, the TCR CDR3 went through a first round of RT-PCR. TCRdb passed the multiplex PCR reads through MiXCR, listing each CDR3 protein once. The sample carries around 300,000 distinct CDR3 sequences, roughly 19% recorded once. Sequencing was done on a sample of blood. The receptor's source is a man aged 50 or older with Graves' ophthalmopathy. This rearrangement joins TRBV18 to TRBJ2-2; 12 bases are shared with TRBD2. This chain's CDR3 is CASSPLGLAGTGELFF. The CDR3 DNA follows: TGTGCCAGCTCACCACTGGGACTAGCGGGCACCGGGGAGCTGTTTTTT.